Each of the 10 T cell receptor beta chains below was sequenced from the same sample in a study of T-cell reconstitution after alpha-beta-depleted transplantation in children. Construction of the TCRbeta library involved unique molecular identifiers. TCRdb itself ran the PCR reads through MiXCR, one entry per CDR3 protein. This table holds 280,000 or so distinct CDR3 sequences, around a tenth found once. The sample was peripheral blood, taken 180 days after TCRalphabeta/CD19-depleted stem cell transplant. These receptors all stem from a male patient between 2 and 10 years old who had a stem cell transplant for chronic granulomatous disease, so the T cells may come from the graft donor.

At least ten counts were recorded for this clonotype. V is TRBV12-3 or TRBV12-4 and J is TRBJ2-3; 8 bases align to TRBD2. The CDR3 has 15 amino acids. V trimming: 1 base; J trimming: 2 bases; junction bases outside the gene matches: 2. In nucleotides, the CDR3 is TGTGCCAGCAGTTTAGTAGCGGGGACCACAGATACGCAGTATTTT. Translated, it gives CASSLVAGTTDTQYF.

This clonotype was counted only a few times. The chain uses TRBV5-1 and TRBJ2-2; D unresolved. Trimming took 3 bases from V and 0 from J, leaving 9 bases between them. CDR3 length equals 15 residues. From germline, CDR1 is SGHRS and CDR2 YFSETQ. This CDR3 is CASSSGRPNTGELFF. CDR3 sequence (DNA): TGCGCCAGCAGCTCTGGCAGGCCGAACACCGGGGAGCTGTTTTTT.

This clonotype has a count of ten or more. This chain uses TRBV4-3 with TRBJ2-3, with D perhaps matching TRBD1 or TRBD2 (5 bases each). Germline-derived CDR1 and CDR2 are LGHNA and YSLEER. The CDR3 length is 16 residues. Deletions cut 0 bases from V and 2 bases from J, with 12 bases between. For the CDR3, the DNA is TGCGCCAGCAGCCAAGATTGGGGACGGAACACAGATACGCAGTATTTT. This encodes CASSQDWGRNTDTQYF.

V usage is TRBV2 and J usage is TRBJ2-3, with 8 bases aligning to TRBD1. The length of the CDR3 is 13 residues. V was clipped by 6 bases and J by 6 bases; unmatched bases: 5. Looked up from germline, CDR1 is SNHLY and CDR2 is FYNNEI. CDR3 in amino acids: CASSRQGLDTQYF. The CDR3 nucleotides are TGTGCCAGCAGCCGACAGGGGTTGGATACGCAGTATTTT.

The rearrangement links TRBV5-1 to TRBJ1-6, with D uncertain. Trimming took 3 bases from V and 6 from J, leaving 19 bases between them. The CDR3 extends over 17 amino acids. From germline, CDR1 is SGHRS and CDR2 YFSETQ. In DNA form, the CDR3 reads TGCGCCAGCAGCTCTGAAACTCGGTCCGGAAGTAATTCACCCCTCCACTTT. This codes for CASSSETRSGSNSPLHF.

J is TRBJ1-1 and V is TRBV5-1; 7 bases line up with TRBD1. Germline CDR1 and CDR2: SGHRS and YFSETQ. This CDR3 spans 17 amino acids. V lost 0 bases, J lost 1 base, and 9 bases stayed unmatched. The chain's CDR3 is CASSLAYENRGNTEAFF. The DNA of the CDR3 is TGCGCCAGCAGCTTGGCGTACGAAAACAGGGGGAACACTGAAGCTTTCTTT.

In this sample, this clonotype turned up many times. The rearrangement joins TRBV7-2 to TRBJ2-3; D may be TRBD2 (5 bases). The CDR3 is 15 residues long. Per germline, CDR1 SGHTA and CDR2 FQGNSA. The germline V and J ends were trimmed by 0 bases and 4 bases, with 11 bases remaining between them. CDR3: CASSLALAGSDTQYF. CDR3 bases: TGTGCCAGCAGCTTAGCGCTAGCCGGGTCAGATACGCAGTATTTT.

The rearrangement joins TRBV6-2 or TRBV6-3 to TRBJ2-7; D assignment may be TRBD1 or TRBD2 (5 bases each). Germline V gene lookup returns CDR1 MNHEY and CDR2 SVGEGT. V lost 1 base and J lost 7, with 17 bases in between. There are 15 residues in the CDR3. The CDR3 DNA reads TGTGCCAGCAGTTACTTTAAAACCGGGACGGCAGAGCAGTACTTC. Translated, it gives CASSYFKTGTAEQYF.

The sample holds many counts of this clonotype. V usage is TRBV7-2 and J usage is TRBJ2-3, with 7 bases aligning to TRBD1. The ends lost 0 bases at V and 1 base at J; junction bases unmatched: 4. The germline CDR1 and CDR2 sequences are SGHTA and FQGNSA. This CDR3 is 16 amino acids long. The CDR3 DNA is TGTGCCAGCAGCTTAGCGGGAACAGGGGGCACAGATACGCAGTATTTT. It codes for CASSLAGTGGTDTQYF. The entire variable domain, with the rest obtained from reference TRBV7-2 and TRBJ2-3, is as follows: GAGVSQSPSNKVTEKGKDVELRCDPISGHTALYWYRQSLGQGLEFLIYFQGNSAPDKSGLPSDRFSAERTGGSVSTLTIQRTQQEDSAVYLCASSLAGTGGTDTQYFGPGTRLTVL.

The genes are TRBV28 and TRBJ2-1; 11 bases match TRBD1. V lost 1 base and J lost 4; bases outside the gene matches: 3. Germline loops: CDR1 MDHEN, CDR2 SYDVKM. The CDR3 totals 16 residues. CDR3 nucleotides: TGTGCCAGCAGTTTATACGGACAGGGGGCGTACAATGAGCAGTTCTTC. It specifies CASSLYGQGAYNEQFF. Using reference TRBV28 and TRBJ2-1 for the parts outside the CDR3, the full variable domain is DVKVTQSSRYLVKRTGEKVFLECVQDMDHENMFWYRQDPGLGLRLIYFSYDVKMKEKGDIPEGYSVSREKKERFSLILESASTNQTSMYLCASSLYGQGAYNEQFFGPGTRLTVL.